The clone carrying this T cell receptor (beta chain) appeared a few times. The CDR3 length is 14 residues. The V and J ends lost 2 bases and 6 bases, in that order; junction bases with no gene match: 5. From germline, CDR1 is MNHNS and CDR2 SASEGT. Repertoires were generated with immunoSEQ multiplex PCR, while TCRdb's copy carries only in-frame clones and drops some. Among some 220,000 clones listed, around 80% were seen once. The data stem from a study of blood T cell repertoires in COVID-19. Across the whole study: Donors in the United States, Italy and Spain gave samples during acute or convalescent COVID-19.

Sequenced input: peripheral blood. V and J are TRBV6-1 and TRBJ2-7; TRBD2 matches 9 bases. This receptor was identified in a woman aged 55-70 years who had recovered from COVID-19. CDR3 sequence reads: CASSELAGTGEQYF. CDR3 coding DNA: TGTGCCAGCAGTGAACTAGCGGGGACGGGCGAGCAGTACTTC.